The entry below gives a single TCR beta chain sequence along with its context. This table comes from immunoSEQ multiplex PCR, and its TCRdb copy is limited to in-frame clones, with some not included. The profile shows about 350,000 clones, about 89% of them singletons. The data are from a study of blood T cell repertoires in COVID-19. About the study: Spain, Italy and the United States supplied samples that represented acute and convalescent COVID-19. Nucleic acid was either cDNA or gDNA, and it came from T cells, B-cell-depleted T cells, or PBMCs.

Germline V gives CDR1 LNHDA, CDR2 SQIVND (reference sequence). This CDR3 is built from 15 residues. Trimming took 8 bases from V and 6 from J; bases not matched to a gene: 16. Patients in Seattle were enrolled during active infection, then followed longitudinally. The rearrangement links TRBV19 to TRBJ2-7; 7 nucleotides match TRBD2. Sequences were obtained from peripheral blood. The sequence was obtained from a woman in her forties or fifties with COVID-19, enrolled during active disease. The CDR3 spells CASAAAGDLSREQYF. The DNA for the CDR3 is TGTGCCAGTGCTGCTGCGGGGGACCTTTCCCGCGAGCAGTACTTC.